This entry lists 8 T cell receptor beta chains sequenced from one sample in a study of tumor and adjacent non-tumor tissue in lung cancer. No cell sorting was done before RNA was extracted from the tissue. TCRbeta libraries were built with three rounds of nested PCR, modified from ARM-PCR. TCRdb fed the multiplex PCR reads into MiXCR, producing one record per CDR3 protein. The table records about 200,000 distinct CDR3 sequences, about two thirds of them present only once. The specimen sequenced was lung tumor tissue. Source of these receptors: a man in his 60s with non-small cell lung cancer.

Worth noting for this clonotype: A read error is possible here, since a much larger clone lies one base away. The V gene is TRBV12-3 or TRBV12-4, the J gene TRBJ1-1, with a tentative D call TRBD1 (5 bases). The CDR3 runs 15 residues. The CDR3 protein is CSSSLGRVGDTEAFF. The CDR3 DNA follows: TGTTCCAGCAGTTTAGGGCGTGTGGGGGACACTGAAGCTTTCTTT.

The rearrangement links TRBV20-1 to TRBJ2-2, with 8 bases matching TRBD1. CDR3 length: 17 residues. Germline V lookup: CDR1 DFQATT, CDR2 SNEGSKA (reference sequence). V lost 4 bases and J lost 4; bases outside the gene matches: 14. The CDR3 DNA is TGCAGTGCTAAAGTGTGGTCAGGGGGCATAAGCACCGGGGAGCTGTTTTTT. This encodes CSAKVWSGGISTGELFF.

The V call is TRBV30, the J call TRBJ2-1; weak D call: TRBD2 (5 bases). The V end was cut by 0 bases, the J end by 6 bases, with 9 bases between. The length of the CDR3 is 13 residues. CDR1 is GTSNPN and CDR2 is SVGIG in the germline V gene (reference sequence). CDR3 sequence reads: CAWSVVARNEQFF. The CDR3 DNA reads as TGTGCCTGGAGTGTAGTAGCGCGCAATGAGCAGTTCTTC.

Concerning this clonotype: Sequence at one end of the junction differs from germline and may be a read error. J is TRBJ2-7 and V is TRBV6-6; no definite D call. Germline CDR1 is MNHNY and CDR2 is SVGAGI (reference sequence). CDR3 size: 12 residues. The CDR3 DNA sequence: TGTACCAGCAGTTACGCCAGTTACGAGCAGTACTTC. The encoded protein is CTSSYASYEQYF.

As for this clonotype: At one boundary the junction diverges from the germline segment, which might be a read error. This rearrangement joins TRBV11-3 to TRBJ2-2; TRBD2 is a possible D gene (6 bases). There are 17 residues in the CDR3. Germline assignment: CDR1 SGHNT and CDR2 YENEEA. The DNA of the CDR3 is TGTGCCAACAGCTTTCCCCTGGGACTTGCAAGCACCGGGGAGCTGTTTTTT. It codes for CANSFPLGLASTGELFF. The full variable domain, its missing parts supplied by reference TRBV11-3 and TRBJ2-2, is EAGVVQSPRYKIIEKKQPVAFWCNPISGHNTLYWYLQNLGQGPELLIRYENEEAVDDSQLPKDRFSAERLKGVDSTLKIQPAELGDSAVYLCANSFPLGLASTGELFFGEGSRLTVL.

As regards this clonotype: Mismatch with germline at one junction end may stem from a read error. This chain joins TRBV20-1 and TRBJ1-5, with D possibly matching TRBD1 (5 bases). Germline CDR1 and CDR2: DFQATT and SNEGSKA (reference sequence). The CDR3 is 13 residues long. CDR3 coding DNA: TGCAGTGCCTCGCAGGGTCAGGGTCAGCCCCATTATTTT. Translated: CSASQGQGQPHYF.

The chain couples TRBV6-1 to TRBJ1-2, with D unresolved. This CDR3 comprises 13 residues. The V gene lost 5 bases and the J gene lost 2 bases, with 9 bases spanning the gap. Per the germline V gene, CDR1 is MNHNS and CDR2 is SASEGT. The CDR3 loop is CASSTLTNYGYTF. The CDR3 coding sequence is TGTGCCAGCAGTACGTTGACGAACTATGGCTACACCTTC.

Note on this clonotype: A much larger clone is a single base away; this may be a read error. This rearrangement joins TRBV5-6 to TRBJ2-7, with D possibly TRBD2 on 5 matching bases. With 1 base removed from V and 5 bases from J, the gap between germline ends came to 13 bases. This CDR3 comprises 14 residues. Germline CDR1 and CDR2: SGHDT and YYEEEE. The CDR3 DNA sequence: TGTGCCAGCAGCTTGACCGGGAAAGGGAACGAGCAGTACTTC. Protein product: CASSLTGKGNEQYF.